Listed below are T cell receptor beta chains from one sample, sequenced in a study of blood T cells in healthy people across ages. TCRdb itself ran the 5' RACE reads through MiXCR, one entry per CDR3 protein. The sample lists some 1,000,000 distinct CDR3 sequences, 25% seen once, with around 0.75% in the top ten. These sequences were also reported in another study, on T cells of mothers and their children.

Material: blood. The receptor set was obtained from a girl aged 2-10 years in good health. Each CDR3 is given with its conserved first and last residue. A D gene is named only where the DNA matches it firmly. Size is omitted from some rows. Given values are once, few, many or a class for expanded clones.

d_gene | abundance | j_gene | v_gene | CDR3aa | CDR3nt
NA | NA | TRBJ1-5 | TRBV29-1 | CSVQRGPNQPQHF | TGCAGCGTCCAGCGGGGCCCTAATCAGCCCCAGCATTTT
NA | NA | TRBJ2-7 | TRBV7-9 | CASSETLAPYEQYF | TGTGCCAGCAGCGAGACTCTGGCCCCCTACGAGCAGTACTTC
NA | NA | TRBJ2-2 | TRBV12-3/TRBV12-4 | CASTSRREETGELFF | TGTGCCAGCACCTCTCGTCGAGAGGAGACCGGGGAGCTGTTTTTT
TRBD2 | NA | TRBJ2-5 | TRBV20-1 | CSAIPGTSEKETQYF | TGCAGTGCTATTCCCGGGACTAGCGAAAAAGAGACCCAGTACTTC
NA | NA | TRBJ2-3 | TRBV29-1 | CSVETGPAGDTQYF | TGCAGCGTTGAGACAGGACCCGCCGGAGATACGCAGTATTTT
TRBD2 | few | TRBJ2-1 | TRBV27 | CASKLGGGISYNEQFF | TGTGCCAGCAAGCTAGGCGGGGGGATCTCCTACAATGAGCAGTTCTTC
TRBD2 | NA | TRBJ2-7 | TRBV13 | CASKGVAGGHFSYEQYF | TGTGCCAGCAAGGGGGTAGCGGGGGGCCACTTTTCCTACGAGCAGTACTTC
NA | few | TRBJ2-7 | TRBV6-2/TRBV6-3 | CASIDRLYENYEQYF | TGTGCCAGCATTGATAGACTCTACGAGAACTACGAGCAGTACTTC
NA | NA | TRBJ2-1 | TRBV20-1 | CSARDPYCNEQFF | TGCAGTGCTAGAGACCCTTACTGCAATGAGCAGTTCTTC
TRBD1 | NA | TRBJ1-1 | TRBV29-1 | CSVSGQGLGSTEAFF | TGCAGCGTCTCGGGACAGGGGTTGGGAAGCACTGAAGCTTTCTTT
NA | NA | TRBJ1-2 | TRBV29-1 | CSVDAGPSYTF | TGCAGCGTTGACGCGGGCCCCAGCTACACCTTC
NA | NA | TRBJ2-7 | TRBV13 | CASSSGGLVAPSYEQYF | TGTGCCAGCAGCTCTGGGGGATTGGTAGCCCCCTCCTACGAGCAGTACTTC
NA | few | TRBJ2-5 | TRBV7-9 | CASSPSPGGFQETQYF | TGTGCCAGCAGCCCATCCCCAGGTGGATTCCAAGAGACCCAGTACTTC
NA | few | TRBJ1-1 | TRBV4-2 | CASSQFAPTEAFF | TGTGCCAGCAGCCAATTCGCCCCCACTGAAGCTTTCTTT
NA | NA | TRBJ2-7 | TRBV5-6 | CASSLAHSSYEQYF | TGTGCCAGCAGCTTGGCACACAGCTCCTACGAGCAGTACTTC
TRBD2 | NA | TRBJ2-7 | TRBV6-2/TRBV6-3 | CASRPLADSYEQYF | TGTGCCAGCAGACCGCTAGCGGACTCCTACGAGCAGTACTTC
NA | few | TRBJ2-7 | TRBV20-1 | CSARGVAASYEQYF | TGCAGTGCTAGGGGGGTAGCTGCCTCCTACGAGCAGTACTTC
TRBD1 | NA | TRBJ1-5 | TRBV20-1 | CSAIDRGPNQPQHF | TGCAGTGCCATAGACAGGGGTCCTAATCAGCCCCAGCATTTT
NA | few | TRBJ2-3 | TRBV6-5 | CASSWGAHNTQYF | TGTGCCAGCAGTTGGGGGGCCCATAATACGCAGTATTTT
NA | NA | TRBJ1-1 | TRBV28 | CASSSPGTSANEAFF | TGTGCCAGCAGTTCCCCTGGGACCTCCGCTAATGAAGCTTTCTTT
NA | NA | TRBJ2-5 | TRBV24-1 | CATSDLDLGQQETQYF | TGTGCCACCAGTGATTTGGACCTAGGACAGCAAGAGACCCAGTACTTC
NA | NA | TRBJ2-4 | TRBV5-1 | CASSLDGSGAKNIQYF | TGCGCCAGCAGCTTGGATGGTAGTGGAGCCAAAAACATTCAGTACTTC
NA | NA | TRBJ2-1 | TRBV20-1 | CSASQGSCNEQFF | TGCAGTGCCAGCCAGGGCTCCTGCAATGAGCAGTTCTTC
NA | NA | TRBJ1-1 | TRBV6-5 | CASSYKEWDTEAFF | TGTGCCAGCAGTTATAAGGAATGGGACACTGAAGCTTTCTTT
NA | NA | TRBJ2-7 | TRBV5-6 | CASTQLRVRQLYEQYF | TGTGCCAGCACTCAACTCCGGGTACGGCAACTCTACGAGCAGTACTTC
NA | few | TRBJ1-1 | TRBV6-2/TRBV6-3 | CASSYGYFGGPGAFF | TGTGCCAGCAGTTACGGATACTTCGGGGGCCCAGGAGCTTTCTTT
NA | few | TRBJ1-2 | TRBV29-1 | CSVQLSGYGYTF | TGCAGCGTTCAGCTCTCTGGGTATGGCTACACCTTC
NA | NA | TRBJ1-4 | TRBV20-1 | CSASKDAANEKLFF | TGCAGTGCCTCTAAAGATGCAGCTAATGAAAAACTGTTTTTT
TRBD2 | NA | TRBJ2-3 | TRBV7-8 | CASSLGGSLAELTSTDTQYF | TGTGCCAGCAGCTTAGGGGGGAGTCTAGCGGAGCTTACTAGCACAGATACGCAGTATTTT
NA | NA | TRBJ1-5 | TRBV7-8 | CASSLDPGSNQPQHF | TGTGCCAGCAGCTTAGATCCAGGGAGCAATCAGCCCCAGCATTTT
NA | NA | TRBJ2-7 | TRBV20-1 | CSALITGSSYEQYF | TGCAGTGCCCTAATTACAGGGAGCTCCTACGAGCAGTACTTC
TRBD2 | few | TRBJ2-7 | TRBV7-2 | CASSPKGALAAYEQYF | TGTGCCAGCAGCCCCAAAGGGGCACTAGCGGCCTACGAGCAGTACTTC
NA | NA | TRBJ2-7 | TRBV7-9 | CASSPRTETDEQYF | TGTGCCAGCAGCCCGAGGACAGAAACGGACGAGCAGTACTTC
TRBD2 | NA | TRBJ2-3 | TRBV12-3/TRBV12-4 | CASSLSRGLGILPLWDTQYF | TGTGCCAGCAGTTTAAGTCGCGGACTAGGCATCCTGCCTCTATGGGATACGCAGTATTTT
TRBD1 | NA | TRBJ2-1 | TRBV4-1 | CASSLKNIGTDSGEQFF | TGCGCCAGCAGCCTCAAGAACATCGGGACAGACAGCGGTGAGCAGTTCTTC
NA | few | TRBJ2-3 | TRBV18 | CASSPTRQAADTQYF | TGTGCCAGCTCACCGACTAGACAGGCGGCAGATACGCAGTATTTT
TRBD2 | many | TRBJ2-1 | TRBV9 | CASSVVGAGGDEQFF | TGTGCCAGCAGCGTAGTTGGGGCGGGAGGGGATGAGCAGTTCTTC
NA | many | TRBJ2-7 | TRBV2 | CASSPSPGEVYEQYF | TGTGCCAGCAGCCCGAGTCCAGGGGAGGTCTACGAGCAGTACTTC
TRBD2 | NA | TRBJ2-1 | TRBV19 | CASRLAGVLNEQFF | TGTGCCAGTCGACTAGCGGGAGTCCTCAATGAGCAGTTCTTC
NA | NA | TRBJ2-4 | TRBV7-9 | CASSLSDLAKNIQYF | TGTGCCAGCAGCTTGAGTGACCTAGCCAAAAACATTCAGTACTTC
TRBD2 | NA | TRBJ2-1 | TRBV29-1 | CSGTSGNEQFF | TGCAGCGGTACTAGCGGGAATGAGCAGTTCTTC
NA | few | TRBJ1-1 | TRBV20-1 | CSARDQREAFF | TGCAGTGCTAGAGATCAGCGTGAAGCTTTCTTT
NA | NA | TRBJ1-4 | TRBV7-2 | CASSLVGRFTTNEKLFF | TGTGCCAGCAGCTTAGTTGGCAGGTTCACGACTAATGAAAAACTGTTTTTT
NA | NA | TRBJ2-7 | TRBV3-1 | CASSQDGAIPVPEQYF | TGTGCCAGCAGCCAAGACGGGGCCATCCCCGTTCCCGAGCAGTACTTC
TRBD1 | many | TRBJ1-2 | TRBV27 | CASSPGGPYGYTF | TGTGCCAGCAGCCCAGGGGGACCCTATGGCTACACCTTC
NA | NA | TRBJ2-7 | TRBV29-1 | CSVGAALGVSYEQYF | TGCAGCGTTGGGGCGGCCCTGGGAGTAAGCTACGAGCAGTACTTC
TRBD2 | few | TRBJ2-7 | TRBV5-1 | CASSYATSGSFSYEQYF | TGCGCCAGCAGCTACGCTACTAGCGGGTCCTTCTCCTACGAGCAGTACTTC
TRBD2 | few | TRBJ2-5 | TRBV24-1 | CATSDGGLAQETQYF | TGTGCCACCAGTGATGGGGGACTAGCCCAAGAGACCCAGTACTTC
TRBD1 | many | TRBJ2-2 | TRBV4-1 | CASRLQGETGELFF | TGCGCCAGCAGATTACAGGGGGAGACCGGGGAGCTGTTTTTT
NA | NA | TRBJ2-2 | TRBV29-1 | CSVLNTGELFF | TGCAGCGTCCTTAACACCGGGGAGCTGTTTTTT
NA | NA | TRBJ1-5 | TRBV7-9 | CASSLIAADGNQPQHF | TGTGCCAGCAGCTTAATCGCGGCAGATGGAAATCAGCCCCAGCATTTT
NA | NA | TRBJ2-5 | TRBV6-2/TRBV6-3 | CASSAVPQETQYF | TGTGCCAGCAGTGCGGTCCCTCAGGAGACCCAGTACTTC
TRBD1 | NA | TRBJ2-2 | TRBV29-1 | CSARGQVTKNTGELFF | TGCAGCGCCCGGGGACAGGTGACAAAGAACACCGGGGAGCTGTTTTTT
TRBD1 | NA | TRBJ2-7 | TRBV4-1 | CASSLSNIDRGYDEQYF | TGCGCCAGCAGCCTTTCGAACATAGACAGGGGATACGACGAGCAGTACTTC
TRBD1 | NA | TRBJ2-1 | TRBV3-1 | CASSQARLRTGQDNEQFF | TGTGCCAGCAGCCAAGCCCGGCTTAGGACAGGACAGGACAATGAGCAGTTCTTC
NA | few | TRBJ2-5 | TRBV29-1 | CSVVSDQETQYF | TGCAGCGTTGTGAGCGACCAAGAGACCCAGTACTTC
TRBD2 | NA | TRBJ2-7 | TRBV7-8 | CASSLVPGSGEPYYEQYF | TGTGCCAGCAGCTTAGTTCCCGGTAGCGGGGAGCCTTACTACGAGCAGTACTTC
NA | NA | TRBJ2-1 | TRBV6-2/TRBV6-3 | CASSTVGNEQFF | TGTGCCAGCAGTACCGTCGGCAATGAGCAGTTCTTC
NA | few | TRBJ2-5 | TRBV6-5 | CASSQGQGTQYF | TGTGCCAGCAGTCAGGGCCAGGGGACCCAGTACTTC